Following are 26 T cell receptor beta chains from one sample sequenced in a study of human T cells and chemical hapten exposure. Time point described: pre-sensitization, week 0. Treatment defined: therapeutic diphenylcyclopropenone sensitization with weekly scalp DPC. MiXCR was run by TCRdb on the RACE reads, yielding one entry per CDR3 protein. The profile shows 95,000 to 100,000 distinct CDR3 sequences, 10% to 13% of them singletons. Material: whole blood, obtained in connection with sensitization to the hapten diphenylcyclopropenone (DPC). All receptors derive from a woman between 55 and 75 years old with alopecia areata. Some clones in this sample may be carry-over from other donors' samples.

This clonotype was counted only a few times. CDR3 residues: CASSLVGGDADTQYF. As DNA, the CDR3 is TGTGCCAGCAGCTTAGTCGGCGGAGACGCAGATACGCAGTATTTT. The rearrangement joins TRBV7-9 to TRBJ2-3, with unresolved D. The CDR3 consists of 15 residues. Deletions cut 1 base from V and 4 bases from J, with 12 bases between. Germline CDR1 SEHNR, CDR2 FQNEAQ (reference sequence).

This clonotype has ten or more counts. The chain joins TRBV12-3 or TRBV12-4 to TRBJ1-2; perhaps TRBD1 as D (5 bases). V lost 5 bases, J lost 4 bases, and 17 bases lay in between. There are 15 residues in the CDR3. The CDR3, as DNA: TGTGCCAGCAGTCTACTCCAGGGATCAGGCTATGGCTACACCTTC. Translating gives CASSLLQGSGYGYTF.

This clonotype was detected many times. The CDR3 is CASSSNLGLAGGGKNNEQFF. In nucleotides, the CDR3 is TGTGCCAGCAGTTCAAACCTTGGACTAGCGGGGGGAGGGAAGAACAATGAGCAGTTCTTC. The chain has TRBV12-3 or TRBV12-4 and TRBJ2-1; TRBD2 matches at 14 bases. The CDR3 has 20 amino acids. V lost 4 bases and J lost 5; bases outside the gene matches: 16.

This clonotype was detected ten times or more. This rearrangement joins TRBV4-1 to TRBJ1-5; unclear D gene. V lost 1 base and J 3 bases, leaving 7 bases between the germline ends. Germline CDR1 and CDR2: MGHRA and YSYEKL. CDR3 length equals 14 residues. The CDR3 bases are TGCGCCAGCAGCCAAGTATCGAACAATCAGCCCCAGCATTTT. Its translation is CASSQVSNNQPQHF.

The chain employs TRBV6-2 or TRBV6-3 and TRBJ2-2; TRBD1 agrees at 9 bases. Per the germline V gene, CDR1 is MNHEY and CDR2 is SVGEGT. V was pared by 6 bases and J by 4 bases, with 12 bases of the junction left unmatched. This CDR3 region has 17 residues. The CDR3 sequence is CASSFSGTGPLTGELFF. CDR3 coding DNA: TGTGCCAGCAGCTTTTCCGGGACAGGGCCTCTCACCGGGGAGCTGTTTTTT.

This clonotype was counted a few times. This chain uses TRBV5-1 with TRBJ2-3, with 8 bases identical to TRBD2. The V gene end was trimmed by 1 base and the J gene end by 5 bases; junction bases not matched to a gene: 12. CDR1 is SGHRS, CDR2 YFSETQ, per germline. CDR3 size: 17 residues. The chain's CDR3 is CASSLFLAGGLGDTQYF. CDR3 nucleotide sequence: TGCGCCAGCAGCTTGTTTCTGGCGGGGGGCCTGGGAGATACGCAGTATTTT.

The CDR3 protein is CASSLQQGNEQFF. CDR3 in DNA: TGTGCCAGCAGTTTGCAACAGGGCAATGAGCAGTTCTTC. V gene TRBV28 combines with J gene TRBJ2-1; tentative D call: TRBD1 (6 bases). The CDR3 contains 13 residues. CDR1 MDHEN and CDR2 SYDVKM come from the germline V gene. The V end lost 3 bases, the J end lost 6 bases, and 9 bases lay between the germline ends. The entire variable domain, with the rest obtained from reference TRBV28 and TRBJ2-1, is as follows: DVKVTQSSRYLVKRTGEKVFLECVQDMDHENMFWYRQDPGLGLRLIYFSYDVKMKEKGDIPEGYSVSREKKERFSLILESASTNQTSMYLCASSLQQGNEQFFGPGTRLTVL.

This clonotype showed up many times. V is TRBV27 and J is TRBJ1-6, with D unclear. V shed 8 bases and J shed 7 bases, with 3 bases lying between them. Germline assignment: CDR1 MNHEY and CDR2 SMNVEV (reference sequence). This CDR3 region has 10 residues. In DNA, the CDR3 is TGTGCCAGCGGGAATTCACCCCTCCACTTT. It translates to CASGNSPLHF.

This clonotype has at least ten counts. This sequence joins TRBV9 and TRBJ1-6; D unclear. Germline CDR1 SGDLS, CDR2 YYNGEE. The length of the CDR3 is 13 residues. Trimming removed 0 bases at V and 8 bases at J, with 6 bases between. CDR3 sequence: CASSVVGDSPLHF. DNA of the CDR3: TGTGCCAGCAGCGTAGTTGGGGATTCACCCCTCCACTTT.

This clonotype was counted a single time. The chain combines TRBV2 with TRBJ2-3; D may be TRBD2 (6 bases). Germline CDR1 reads SNHLY; CDR2 reads FYNNEI. V dropped 7 bases and J dropped 1 base, with 12 bases sitting between them. The CDR3 extends over 14 amino acids. The CDR3 spells CASIEERGTDTQYF. CDR3 DNA sequence: TGTGCCAGCATAGAGGAGCGGGGCACAGATACGCAGTATTTT.

The V gene is TRBV18, the J gene TRBJ1-1; D not certain. There are 14 residues in the CDR3. Germline assignment: CDR1 KGHSH and CDR2 LQKENI. V shed 3 bases and J shed 0 bases, with 8 bases lying between them. The CDR3: CASSPGQVNTEAFF. Written as DNA, the CDR3 is TGTGCCAGCTCACCCGGTCAGGTGAACACTGAAGCTTTCTTT. Supplemented by reference TRBV18 and TRBJ1-1, the full variable domain reads NAGVMQNPRHLVRRRGQEARLRCSPMKGHSHVYWYRQLPEEGLKFMVYLQKENIIDESGMPKERFSAEFPKEGPSILRIQQVVRGDSAAYFCASSPGQVNTEAFFGQGTRLTVV.

This rearrangement joins TRBV20-1 to TRBJ2-1; D not certain. Between the trimmed V and J ends, which lost 3 bases and 1 base, there was a span of 10 bases. The CDR3 is 14 residues long. Germline V gene lookup returns CDR1 DFQATT and CDR2 SNEGSKA (reference sequence). The CDR3 loop is CSARDPYSYNEQFF. For the CDR3, the DNA is TGCAGTGCTAGGGACCCCTATTCCTACAATGAGCAGTTCTTC.

The table lists this clonotype with many counts. The chain is built from TRBV11-2 and TRBJ1-4; TRBD1 might be the D (5 bases). The CDR3 runs to 13 residues. CDR1 is SGHAT, CDR2 FQNNGV, per germline. V lost 6 bases to trimming and J lost 12 bases, with 17 bases between them. CDR3: CASRFAGREELFF. The CDR3 DNA reads as TGTGCCAGCAGGTTCGCAGGGAGGGAGGAACTGTTTTTT.

The table lists this clonotype with many counts. The chain links TRBV27 to TRBJ1-2; no reliable D call. This CDR3 contains 13 residues. Germline V gene data show CDR1 as MNHEY and CDR2 as SMNVEV (reference sequence). Trimming left V 8 bases short and J 2 bases short, with 12 bases between. CDR3 sequence (DNA): TGTGCCAGCTTCGAGGGCGGCAACTATGGCTACACCTTC. Translated, it gives CASFEGGNYGYTF.

This clonotype was picked up many times. The chain uses TRBV18 and TRBJ1-2; D gene unclear. The CDR3 is 13 residues long. Trimming removed 1 base at V and 6 bases at J, with 9 bases between. In germline, CDR1 is KGHSH, CDR2 LQKENI. The CDR3 loop is CASSPRELDGYTF. The DNA for the CDR3 is TGTGCCAGCTCACCACGGGAGTTAGATGGCTACACCTTC.

The chain employs TRBV10-3 and TRBJ1-1; D call uncertain. CDR3 length: 12 amino acids. Germline V gene sequence: CDR1 ENHRY, CDR2 SYGVKD. The V end lost 4 bases, the J end lost 11 bases, and 14 bases lay between the germline ends. The chain's CDR3 is CAISVNGDDAFF. CDR3 DNA: TGTGCCATCAGTGTGAACGGGGATGATGCTTTCTTT.

This chain connects TRBV27 to TRBJ2-2; TRBD2 is a possible D gene (6 bases). The CDR3 spans 15 residues. Trimming stripped 6 bases from V and 0 bases from J, with 11 bases between. CDR1 is MNHEY, CDR2 SMNVEV, per germline (reference sequence). CDR3 protein: CASRPTSANTGELFF. The CDR3 coding sequence is TGTGCCAGCAGGCCGACTAGTGCGAACACCGGGGAGCTGTTTTTT.

This clonotype was counted ten times or more. This sequence joins TRBV5-6 and TRBJ1-2; D remains ambiguous. CDR1 is SGHDT and CDR2 is YYEEEE in the germline V gene. Trimming shortened V by 1 base and J by 8 bases, and 9 bases separated the two germline ends. This CDR3 contains 12 residues. CDR3: CASSLLGTGYTF. In DNA, the CDR3 is TGTGCCAGCAGCTTGCTAGGAACCGGCTACACCTTC.

In its sample, this clonotype was seen many times. This chain connects TRBV19 to TRBJ1-1, with 7 bases aligning to TRBD1. V was clipped by 5 bases and J by 11 bases; unmatched bases: 11. The CDR3 has 13 residues. Germline V lookup: CDR1 LNHDA, CDR2 SQIVND (reference sequence). CDR3 DNA sequence: TGTGCCAGTAGTGCCCCCGGACAGGAAGAGGCTTTCTTT. Translating gives CASSAPGQEEAFF.

The chain employs TRBV11-2 and TRBJ1-1; 9 bases match TRBD1. With V trimmed by 5 bases and J by 6 bases, 4 bases remained unmatched. The CDR3 extends over 13 amino acids. Germline assignment: CDR1 SGHAT and CDR2 FQNNGV. The CDR3 protein is CASSTTGGSEAFF. In DNA form, the CDR3 reads TGTGCCAGCAGCACGACAGGGGGGTCTGAAGCTTTCTTT.

This clonotype appeared a few times. The V gene is TRBV5-1, the J gene TRBJ2-7; D remains unclear. Trimming shortened V by 4 bases and J by 1 base, and 9 bases separated the two germline ends. Germline V gene lookup returns CDR1 SGHRS and CDR2 YFSETQ. CDR3 length: 13 residues. The CDR3 reads CASSRDGSYEQYF. The DNA for the CDR3 is TGCGCCAGCAGCCGTGACGGATCCTACGAGCAGTACTTC.

In this sample, this clonotype turned up many times. The chain employs TRBV6-6 and TRBJ1-5; 9 nucleotides line up with TRBD1. This CDR3 spans 15 amino acids. Germline V gene data show CDR1 as MNHNY and CDR2 as SVGAGI (reference sequence). Trimming removed 6 bases from V and 6 bases from J; junction bases left unmatched: 9. For the CDR3, the DNA is TGTGCCAGCAGACTCCCGGGACAGGGTCCTCAGCCCCAGCATTTT. Translation: CASRLPGQGPQPQHF.

The chain is built from TRBV18 and TRBJ2-5; D gene unclear. Trimming cost V 3 bases and J 5 bases, with 7 bases left between them. Germline CDR1 KGHSH, CDR2 LQKENI. The CDR3 has 12 residues. As DNA, the CDR3 is TGTGCCAGCTCACCGTCTTTGGAGACCCAGTACTTC. Translated, it gives CASSPSLETQYF. Filled out from reference TRBV18 and TRBJ2-5, the complete variable domain reads NAGVMQNPRHLVRRRGQEARLRCSPMKGHSHVYWYRQLPEEGLKFMVYLQKENIIDESGMPKERFSAEFPKEGPSILRIQQVVRGDSAAYFCASSPSLETQYFGPGTRLLVL.

About this clonotype: This may be a read error: a much more frequent sequence differs by one nucleotide. This sequence joins TRBV5-1 and TRBJ1-1, with a tentative D call TRBD1 (6 bases). In germline, CDR1 is SGHRS, CDR2 YFSETQ. The CDR3 runs to 14 residues. In DNA form, the CDR3 reads TGCGCCAGCAGCTCGCAAAAAGGGGACACTGAAGGTTTCTTT. This encodes CASSSQKGDTEGFF.

The V call is TRBV29-1, the J call TRBJ2-7; D gene ambiguous. The CDR3 totals 13 residues. Germline V gives CDR1 SQVTM, CDR2 ANQGSEA. Deletions cut 4 bases from V and 4 bases from J, with 14 bases between. The CDR3 DNA reads TGCAGCGTTGCAACCCCACTTAAATACGAGCAGTACTTC. It specifies CSVATPLKYEQYF.

V gene TRBV3-1 combines with J gene TRBJ2-3; D unclear. Deletions cut 1 base from V and 5 bases from J, with 4 bases between. The germline CDR1 and CDR2 sequences are LGHDT and YNNKEL (reference sequence). The CDR3 is 12 amino acids. The CDR3 DNA follows: TGTGCCAGCAGCCAAGTTGAAGATACGCAGTATTTT. Amino acids: CASSQVEDTQYF.